Below are 21 T cell receptor beta chains sequenced from a single sample in a study of CD8 T cells in ankylosing spondylitis. The study's findings and limits: Apparently characteristic of ankylosing spondylitis blood was a TCR beta motif (under ten highly homologous variants).

A single record per CDR3 protein comes from TCRdb applying MiXCR to the 5' RACE reads. The repertoire holds more than 250,000 distinct CDR3 sequences, roughly 8% seen once, with approximately 14% in the top ten. No antigens are known for them. Sequences were obtained from blood, either unsorted or a sorted T cell fraction (not recorded which). These TCRs come from a male donor with ankylosing spondylitis.

This sequence joins TRBV10-3 and TRBJ2-6, with D perhaps matching TRBD1 or TRBD2 (5 bases each). V gave up 2 bases and J gave up 0 bases, with 14 bases separating them. The germline gives CDR1 ENHRY, CDR2 SYGVKD. This CDR3 contains 18 residues. The CDR3 coding sequence is TGTGCCATCAGTGAGCGAGGGGAACGAAACTCTGGGGCCAACGTCCTGACTTTC. Its protein is CAISERGERNSGANVLTF.

The chain carries TRBV27 and TRBJ1-5, with D possibly being TRBD1 (6 bases). Germline-derived CDR1 and CDR2 are MNHEY and SMNVEV (reference sequence). This CDR3 has 15 amino acids. Trimming removed 5 bases from V and 2 bases from J, with 13 bases in between. CDR3 bases: TGTGCCAGCAGTCCGGTACAGGGTGGCAATCAGCCCCAGCATTTT. It translates to CASSPVQGGNQPQHF.

The chain carries TRBV10-3 and TRBJ2-2; 11 nucleotides agree with TRBD2. Trimming removed 4 bases from V and 2 bases from J; junction bases left unmatched: 0. CDR1 and CDR2 from the germline V gene are ENHRY and SYGVKD. CDR3 length: 15 amino acids. CDR3 residues: CAISGLAGNTGELFF. The DNA of the CDR3 is TGTGCCATCAGTGGACTAGCGGGAAACACCGGGGAGCTGTTTTTT.

This clonotype showed up just a few times. The rearrangement joins TRBV19 to TRBJ2-7; 9 bases are shared with TRBD1. Germline V CDR1 and CDR2: LNHDA, SQIVND (reference sequence). CDR3 length: 14 amino acids. Losses at the gene ends were 4 bases for V and 3 bases for J; bases not matched to a gene: 4. CDR3 sequence (DNA): TGTGCCAGTAGTACCCGGGACAGGGTCTACGAGCAGTACTTC. Amino acids: CASSTRDRVYEQYF.

This clonotype was seen a few times. The chain employs TRBV9 and TRBJ2-2, with 8 bases matching TRBD2. After removal of 3 bases from V and 4 bases from J, the junction contained 8 bases not matched to a gene. This CDR3 region has 16 residues. Germline V gene lookup returns CDR1 SGDLS and CDR2 YYNGEE. CDR3 loop: CASSAGRGAGTGELFF. In nucleotides, the CDR3 is TGTGCCAGCAGCGCGGGGCGGGGGGCAGGCACCGGGGAGCTGTTTTTT. Filled out from reference TRBV9 and TRBJ2-2, the complete variable domain reads DSGVTQTPKHLITATGQRVTLRCSPRSGDLSVYWYQQSLDQGLQFLIQYYNGEERAKGNILERFSAQQFPDLHSELNLSSLELGDSALYFCASSAGRGAGTGELFFGEGSRLTVL.

The chain recombines TRBV28 with TRBJ2-5; 13 bases align to TRBD2. CDR1 is MDHEN, CDR2 SYDVKM, per germline. The CDR3 has 18 residues. The junction had 15 bases not matched to a gene; V was cut back by 7 bases and J by 4 bases. CDR3 sequence: CASTGTSGTLGGRETQYF. The CDR3 DNA reads TGTGCCAGCACCGGGACTAGCGGGACCCTGGGGGGTAGAGAGACCCAGTACTTC.

Ten or more counts support this clonotype. The V gene is TRBV11-1, the J gene TRBJ2-2, with 7 bases aligning to TRBD2. The CDR3 has 19 amino acids. The junction had 17 bases not matched to a gene; V was cut back by 5 bases and J by 2 bases. Germline assignment: CDR1 SGHAT and CDR2 FQDESV (reference sequence). The CDR3 nucleotides are TGTGCCAGCAGCATACTTGAGAGACCTAGCGGCCTTAACACCGGGGAGCTGTTTTTT. Amino acid sequence: CASSILERPSGLNTGELFF.

The table lists this clonotype with a few counts. V gene TRBV29-1 combines with J gene TRBJ2-2; 7 nucleotides align to TRBD2. Germline-derived CDR1 and CDR2 are SQVTM and ANQGSEA. The CDR3 consists of 14 residues. V dropped 2 bases and J dropped 6; count of bases not matched to a gene: 6. The CDR3 DNA is TGCAGCGTTGAAAAACGACTAGCCCCCGGGGAGCTGTTTTTT. Its translation: CSVEKRLAPGELFF.

About this clonotype: It is unclear where the CDR3 begins or ends on the DNA, so no DNA is shown, and the CDR3 is as TCRdb lists it. The chain recombines TRBV27 with TRBJ2-7; TRBD2, the table's D call, lacks a check against the DNA. The CDR3 comprises 14 residues, both ends counted. The V gene's germline CDR1 is MNHEY and CDR2 SMNVEV (reference sequence). CDR3: CASSSSGDQYEQYF.

This clonotype was counted ten times or more. The chain has TRBV4-1 and TRBJ2-1; 9 bases align to TRBD2. V lost 4 bases, J lost 4 bases, and 8 bases stayed unmatched. Germline V gene data show CDR1 as MGHRA and CDR2 as YSYEKL. CDR3 size: 16 residues. CDR3 residues: CASSPTRTSVYNEQFF. CDR3 nucleotide sequence: TGCGCCAGCAGCCCAACCCGGACTAGCGTATACAATGAGCAGTTCTTC.

The table lists this clonotype with many counts. Compared with germline, one end of the junction differs, possibly owing to a read error. The rearrangement uses TRBV5-1 and TRBJ1-6, with a possible D match to TRBD1 (5 bases). The germline gives CDR1 SGHRS, CDR2 YFSETQ. The CDR3 totals 15 residues. CDR3 sequence reads: CASSLGTGGNSPLHF. For the CDR3, the DNA is TGTGCCAGCAGCCTAGGGACGGGGGGGAATTCACCCCTCCACTTT.

The sample holds many counts of this clonotype. CDR3: CASSRLGDRATYNEQFF. The CDR3 DNA sequence: TGCGCCAGCAGTCGCCTTGGAGACAGGGCCACCTACAATGAGCAGTTCTTC. V and J are TRBV5-1 and TRBJ2-1; 7 nucleotides align to TRBD1. With V trimmed by 5 bases and J by 2 bases, 13 bases remained unmatched. CDR1 and CDR2 (germline): SGHRS, YFSETQ. CDR3 length: 17 residues.

This clonotype came up many times. The V gene is TRBV7-8, the J gene TRBJ2-1; 11 nucleotides match TRBD2. Unmatched junction bases numbered 5, after V lost 1 base and J lost 3 bases. There are 17 residues in the CDR3. Germline V gene data show CDR1 as SGHVS and CDR2 as FQNEAQ. The CDR3 loop is CASSLEGLAAFYNEQFF. For the CDR3, the DNA is TGTGCCAGCAGCTTAGAGGGACTAGCGGCTTTCTACAATGAGCAGTTCTTC.

The chain links TRBV29-1 to TRBJ1-1, with D hard to call. V lost 7 bases, J lost 2 bases, and 14 bases lay in between. Germline lookup yields CDR1 SQVTM and CDR2 ANQGSEA. The CDR3 extends over 13 amino acids. DNA for the CDR3: TGCAGCGGATGGGTAGGAGTCAACACTGAAGCTTTCTTT. The encoded protein is CSGWVGVNTEAFF.

The gene calls are TRBV7-9 and TRBJ1-1; the D gene is possibly TRBD1 (6 bases). Germline V gene sequence: CDR1 SEHNR, CDR2 FQNEAQ (reference sequence). Trimming cost V 3 bases and J 9 bases, with 11 bases left between them. This CDR3 contains 12 residues. CDR3 bases: TGTGCCAGCAGCTTGGGGGGGGGCAAAGCTTTCTTT. This codes for CASSLGGGKAFF.

The V call is TRBV4-2, the J call TRBJ2-1; TRBD1 matches 9 bases. The CDR3 spans 15 residues. CDR1 and CDR2 from the germline V gene are LGHNA and YNFKEQ. Germline trimming cut 1 base from V and 5 bases from J; bases unmatched to any gene: 3. CDR3 region: CASSQGDRANNEQFF. CDR3 DNA: TGTGCCAGCAGCCAAGGGGACAGGGCTAACAATGAGCAGTTCTTC.

This clonotype has a count of ten or more. This rearrangement joins TRBV28 to TRBJ1-1, with TRBD1 identical over 7 bases. J gave up 2 bases and V 5 bases, and 14 bases lay outside the gene matches. Germline lookup yields CDR1 MDHEN and CDR2 SYDVKM. The CDR3 runs to 17 residues. The CDR3 reads CASSLYSPGQTNTEAFF. The CDR3 DNA is TGTGCCAGCAGTCTCTACTCCCCGGGACAGACTAACACTGAAGCTTTCTTT.

This clonotype was observed a handful of times. The CDR3 here is CSARYPNKHYEQYF. CDR3 coding DNA: TGCAGTGCTAGGTACCCGAACAAGCACTACGAGCAGTACTTC. This chain uses TRBV20-1 with TRBJ2-7; D is undetermined. V was pared by 3 bases and J by 3 bases, with 15 bases between. Germline CDR1 DFQATT, CDR2 SNEGSKA (reference sequence). The CDR3 has 14 residues.

The table lists this clonotype with a few counts. The gene calls are TRBV2 and TRBJ2-7, with 12 bases that match TRBD2. There are 14 residues in the CDR3. CDR1 and CDR2 (germline): SNHLY, FYNNEI. V gave up 5 bases and J gave up 6 bases; unmatched junction bases: 5. CDR3: CASSLLAGGPEQYF. The CDR3 region has the DNA TGTGCCAGCAGTTTACTAGCGGGAGGTCCCGAGCAGTACTTC.

The chain joins TRBV7-2 to TRBJ1-5; D perhaps matches TRBD1 (5 bases). The germline V gene encodes CDR1 SGHTA and CDR2 FQGNSA. The CDR3 sequence is 17 residues long. Deletions cut 2 bases from V and 0 bases from J, with 14 bases between. The CDR3 coding sequence is TGTGCCAGCAGCTTATTGGGGCGGAGCCATAGCAATCAGCCCCAGCATTTT. This translates into CASSLLGRSHSNQPQHF.

The CDR3 sequence is CASEQGWNTEAFF. Here the CDR3 DNA reads TGTGCCAGTGAACAGGGTTGGAACACTGAAGCTTTCTTT. The chain joins TRBV18 to TRBJ1-1, with D possibly being TRBD1 (6 bases). The V end lost 9 bases, the J end lost 1 base, and 12 bases lay between the germline ends. CDR3 length: 13 amino acids. In germline, CDR1 is KGHSH, CDR2 LQKENI.